This T cell receptor (beta chain) was identified during a study of radiation and T cells in renal cell carcinoma. Study-wide results and limits: From baseline, blood top tumor clonotypes peaked at 2 weeks post-radiation. Without pretreatment biopsies, baseline tumor clonotype presence was undetermined.

Time point here: blood 2 weeks post-SBRT. Treatment given: 15 Gy SBRT to primary tumor, nephrectomy 4 weeks later. Serial blood draws occurred at baseline and 2 and 4 weeks post-SBRT. Using immunoSEQ multiplex PCR, the repertoire was profiled, and TCRdb retains in-frame clones only, with some absent. The table records more than 100,000 clones, more than 70% of them present only once. Comment on this clone: Its antigen remains unidentified. This CDR3 is also generated by other DNA sequences in the sample.

The germline CDR1 and CDR2 sequences are GTSNPN and SVGIG (reference sequence). Trimming cost V 0 bases and J 6 bases, with 20 bases left between them. The CDR3 is 16 amino acids. The J gene is TRBJ1-1, the V gene TRBV30; a possible D gene is TRBD1 (6 bases). This TCR was recovered from a woman aged 70-85 years with renal cell carcinoma. The input for sequencing was blood, taken from a patient whose treatment included radiotherapy and nephrectomy. The CDR3 DNA follows: TGTGCCTGGAGTGTAAGGGTTACGGGGGGCGACGCTGAAGCTTTCTTT. This codes for CAWSVRVTGGDAEAFF.